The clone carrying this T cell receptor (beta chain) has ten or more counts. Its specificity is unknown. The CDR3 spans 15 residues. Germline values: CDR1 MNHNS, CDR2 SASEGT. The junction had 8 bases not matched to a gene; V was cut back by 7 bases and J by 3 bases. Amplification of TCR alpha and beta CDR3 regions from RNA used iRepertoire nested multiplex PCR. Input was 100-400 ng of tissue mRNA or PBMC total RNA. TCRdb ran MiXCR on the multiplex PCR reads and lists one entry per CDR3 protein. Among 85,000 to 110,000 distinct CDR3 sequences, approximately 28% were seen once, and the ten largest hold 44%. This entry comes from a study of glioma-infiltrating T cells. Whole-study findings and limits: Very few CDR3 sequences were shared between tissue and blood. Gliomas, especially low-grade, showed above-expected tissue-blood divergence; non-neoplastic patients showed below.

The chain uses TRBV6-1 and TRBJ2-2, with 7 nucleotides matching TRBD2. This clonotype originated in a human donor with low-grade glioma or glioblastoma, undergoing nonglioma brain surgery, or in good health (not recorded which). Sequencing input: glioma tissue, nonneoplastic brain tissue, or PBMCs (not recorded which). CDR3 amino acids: CASKLAGADTGELFF. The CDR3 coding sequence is TGTGCCAGCAAATTAGCGGGCGCTGACACCGGGGAGCTGTTTTTT.